This T cell receptor (beta chain) is drawn from a study of cytomegalovirus exposure and HLA in healthy donors. Findings and limits, study-wide: Serostatus for CMV was the only available immune exposure information.

This clone occurred once. Its antigen remains unidentified. Germline is not matched at one junction end, which may reflect a read error. Primers included in the PCR were 60 Vbeta and 13 Jbeta primers. As processed by the authors: It was a later analysis that counted 83 million or so unique TCR beta chains, of which around 11 million were shared. Clones were read by immunoSEQ multiplex PCR, and TCRdb kept only the in-frame ones, dropping some. V and J calls and clone size are as listed in that table; D and trimming were resolved from the DNA. Of fewer than 200,000 clones listed, 60% to 85% are singletons. The V gene's germline CDR1 is SNHLY and CDR2 FYNNEI. CDR3 length: 16 amino acids.

V is TRBV2 and J is TRBJ1-6; 8 bases agree with TRBD1. The receptor was derived from a woman in her forties or fifties in good health and CMV-seropositive. Sequenced material: PBMCs. The CDR3 region is CAGRLDRGSYNSPLHF. CDR3 coding DNA: TGTGCCGGCAGGTTAGACAGGGGATCCTATAATTCACCCCTCCACTTT. Supplemented by reference TRBV2 and TRBJ1-6, the full variable domain reads EPEVTQTPSHQVTQMGQEVILRCVPISNHLYFYWYRQILGQKVEFLVSFYNNEISEKSEIFDDQFSVERPDGSNFTLKIRSTKLEDSAMYFCAGRLDRGSYNSPLHFGNGTRLTVT.